Following are 3 T cell receptor beta chains from one sample sequenced in a study of T cells in Graves' hyperthyroidism and ophthalmopathy. It was RNA transcripts that yielded the amplified TCR beta CDR3 regions. When the TCR CDR3 underwent first-round RT-PCR, the HTBI primer set was used. TCRdb reanalysed the multiplex PCR reads using MiXCR and keeps one entry per CDR3 protein. The sample shows 550,000 to 700,000 distinct CDR3 sequences, about half of them seen only once. The sequenced sample was peripheral blood or thyroid tissue (not recorded which). These receptors were obtained from an adult woman with Graves' disease, either hyperthyroidism or ophthalmopathy (not recorded which).

V gene TRBV7-2 combines with J gene TRBJ2-3, with 7 bases aligning to TRBD2. The CDR3 is made up of 15 amino acids. The germline gives CDR1 SGHTA, CDR2 FQGNSA. The junction had 4 bases not matched to a gene; V was cut back by 0 bases and J by 4 bases. The CDR3 spells CASSLAGGPPDTQYF. CDR3 bases: TGTGCCAGCAGCTTAGCGGGAGGGCCTCCAGATACGCAGTATTTT. Combining the CDR3 with reference TRBV7-2 and TRBJ2-3 gives the whole variable domain GAGVSQSPSNKVTEKGKDVELRCDPISGHTALYWYRQSLGQGLEFLIYFQGNSAPDKSGLPSDRFSAERTGGSVSTLTIQRTQQEDSAVYLCASSLAGGPPDTQYFGPGTRLTVL.

This clonotype came up many times. The chain employs TRBV5-4 and TRBJ1-5; D gene ambiguous. Trimming stripped 0 bases from V and 4 bases from J, with 14 bases between. CDR1 and CDR2 (germline): SGHNT, YYREEE (reference sequence). CDR3 length equals 16 residues. The DNA of the CDR3 is TGTGCCAGCAGCTTGGGACCCTCTCTGACAAATCAGCCCCAGCATTTT. This encodes CASSLGPSLTNQPQHF.

This clonotype was detected many times. The chain recombines TRBV12-3 or TRBV12-4 with TRBJ1-6; D ambiguous. The CDR3 has 14 residues. V was cut by 3 bases and J by 3 bases, with 6 bases left in between. The CDR3 spells CASSLESYNSPLHF. The CDR3 DNA reads as TGTGCCAGCAGTTTGGAGAGCTATAATTCACCCCTCCACTTT.